A single T cell receptor beta chain is shown here with its context. This clonotype showed up many times. It lacks a known antigen. Base qualities are not at hand, and no much larger clone is one base apart. These data come from a study of early T cells in non-severe SARS-CoV-2 infection (dated by TCRdb to the early 2020s). For the study in its entirety: Because TCR sequencing relied on bulk RNA taken from unsorted whole blood, pairing of alpha and beta chains was not possible. Points the paper makes about the study in general: VDJdb matching was skewed toward anti-spike CD8 responses and likely underestimated virus-specific expansions by missing private and CD4 specificities.

A distance of 10 bases separates the germline ends of V and J, which lose 3 bases and 4 bases respectively. The CDR3 runs 13 residues from the cysteine to the phenylalanine. The only DNA kept is the CDR3, 39 bases in frame from the first base. The germline V gene (reference sequence) provides CDR1 DFQATT and CDR2 SNEGSKA. The study was a case-control design nested within a healthcare worker cohort in London, UK, with weekly nasopharyngeal swab PCR tests and blood sampling. Between 23 and 31 March 2020, the week of the UK lockdown, healthcare workers were enrolled and then followed up weekly for as long as 16 weeks. The method was 5' RACE. TCRdb shows the sequencer as NextSeq 500. In the TCR library protocol, unique molecular identifiers were attached to individual cDNA molecules to correct for PCR bias and sequencing error. Both TCR alpha and beta chains were sequenced, and tight co-correlation was observed between alpha and beta sequence abundances in each sample. The paper's processing steps were these. Decombinator V4 was used to perform V gene, J gene and CDR3 annotation of TCR sequences. Expanded TCRs were defined as changing significantly between any two time points under a Poisson model with p below 0.0001. TCR abundances were normalised to the total number of TCRs sequenced per sample and expressed as counts per million. MAIT TCRs were defined by TRAV1-2 paired with TRAJ12, TRAJ20 or TRAJ33, and iNKT TCRs by TRAV10 paired with TRAJ18. VDJdb, accessed on 1 November 2021, was searched for TCRs annotated for CMV, EBV and SARS-CoV-2, and TCRs annotated for more than one antigen were excluded. TCRdb handled the public reads itself, with Q25 trimming in fastp and clone calling in MiXCR, and kept productive beta chains. Each CDR3 protein appears once, grouped with its most common genes and DNA. For this entry, the V and J calls and clone size follow TCRdb and not the study's own pipeline. For this sample there are approximately 110,000 distinct CDR3 sequences; under 15% appear just once. The ten largest make up around a fifth of the sample.

Material for sequencing was whole blood. This sequence originates from an adult who was a healthcare worker with PCR-confirmed SARS-CoV-2 infection or an uninfected control (not recorded which). Rearrangement joined TRBV20-1 to TRBJ2-1, and the D gene may be TRBD2, 6 bases matching. CDR3 reads: CSASIGRYNEQFF. The sequenced DNA is TGCAGTGCTAGTATTGGGAGGTACAATGAGCAGTTCTTC.